This entry features one T cell receptor beta chain sequence. Antigen specificity is unknown. This record comes from a study of T-cell reconstitution after alpha-beta-depleted transplantation in children. Whole-study results and caveats: There were reportedly several hundred expanded graft clones from which alpha-beta T cells came about two months after transplant.

Germline V gene lookup returns CDR1 KGHSH and CDR2 LQKENI. Trimming cost V 3 bases and J 6 bases, with 17 bases left between them. This CDR3 comprises 16 residues. During its preparation, the TCRbeta library received unique molecular identifiers. MiXCR, applied by TCRdb to the PCR reads, yields one record per CDR3 protein. The table has 500,000 or so distinct CDR3 sequences, about an eighth seen once. The receptor was derived from a female patient between 2 and 15 years old who had a stem cell transplant for aplastic anemia, so the T cells may come from the graft donor. The V and J genes are TRBV18 and TRBJ2-2, with a tentative D call TRBD1 (5 bases). Sample: PBMCs, mostly from graft donor cells, taken 180 days after TCRalphabeta/CD19-depleted stem cell transplant. DNA of the CDR3: TGTGCCAGCTCACCCGTCAGGGTCACTTTCTCCGGGGAGCTGTTTTTT. Translating gives CASSPVRVTFSGELFF.